The TCR beta chain described here comes from a study of cytomegalovirus exposure and HLA in healthy donors. With 6 bases removed from V and 2 bases from J, the gap between germline ends came to 5 bases. The CDR3 spans 12 residues. Germline V gene data show CDR1 as SGDLS and CDR2 as YYNGEE. Some clones are missing from TCRdb's copy, which holds only in-frame ones; the method was immunoSEQ multiplex PCR. The sample includes about 350,000 clones, approximately 86% of them seen just once. Findings of the study overall: The study listed roughly 160 cytomegalovirus-associated TCR beta chains. Reports described diagnosis of cytomegalovirus status by the classifier as highly specific and sensitive. Among the CMV-associated chains, a few were confirmed in vitro as specific for CMV antigens. The tendency of first-cohort TCR clusters to co-occur in the 110 or so validation repertoires emerged from a later analysis.

A note on this clone: The antigen remains unidentified.

This chain links TRBV9 with TRBJ1-4, with D uncertain. The receptor was isolated from a woman aged 30 to 39 in good health and CMV-seropositive. The sequenced sample was PBMCs. The DNA for the CDR3 is TGTGCCAGCAAAGGGACTAATGAAAAACTGTTTTTT. Translated, it gives CASKGTNEKLFF.